The T cell receptor (beta chain) described here comes from a study of OX40 agonist ivuxolimab in advanced cancers. Generated by immunoSEQ multiplex PCR, the TCRdb table keeps only in-frame clones and is missing some. The profile shows roughly 53,000 clones, 84% of them singletons. CDR3 length: 16 residues. CDR1 and CDR2 (germline): MNHEY, SMNVEV (reference sequence). V was pared by 2 bases and J by 0 bases, with 4 bases of the junction left unmatched. The specimen was CD4+ or CD8+ T cells sorted from blood, collected in a trial of the OX40 agonist ivuxolimab. The chain couples TRBV27 to TRBJ1-2, with TRBD1 matching 9 bases. This TCR was recovered from an adult with an advanced solid tumor such as melanoma, head and neck, liver or kidney cancer. The CDR3 nucleotides are TGTGCCAGCAGTTTACTTGGACAGGGGACTAACTATGGCTACACCTTC. The encoded protein is CASSLLGQGTNYGYTF.